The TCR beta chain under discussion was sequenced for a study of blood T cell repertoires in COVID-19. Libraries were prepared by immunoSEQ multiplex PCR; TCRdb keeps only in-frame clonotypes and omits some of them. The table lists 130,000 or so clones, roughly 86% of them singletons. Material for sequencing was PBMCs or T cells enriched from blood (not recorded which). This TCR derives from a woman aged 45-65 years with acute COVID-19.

CDR3 residues: CASSFMTGNSYEQYF. The CDR3 bases are TGTGCCAGCAGCTTTATGACAGGGAATAGCTACGAGCAGTACTTC. This chain uses TRBV7-9 with TRBJ2-7; TRBD1 agrees at 7 bases. V lost 3 bases to trimming and J lost 3 bases; unmatched junction nucleotides: 8. The CDR3 length is 15 residues. The germline V gene encodes CDR1 SEHNR and CDR2 FQNEAQ (reference sequence).